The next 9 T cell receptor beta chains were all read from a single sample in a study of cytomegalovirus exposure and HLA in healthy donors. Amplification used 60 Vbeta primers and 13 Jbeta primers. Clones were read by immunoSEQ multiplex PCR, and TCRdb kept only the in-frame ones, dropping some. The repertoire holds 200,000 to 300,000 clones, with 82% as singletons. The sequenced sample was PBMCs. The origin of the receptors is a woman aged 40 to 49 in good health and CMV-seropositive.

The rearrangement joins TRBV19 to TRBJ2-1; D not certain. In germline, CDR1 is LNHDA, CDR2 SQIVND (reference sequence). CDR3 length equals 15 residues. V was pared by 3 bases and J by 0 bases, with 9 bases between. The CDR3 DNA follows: TGTGCCAGTAGTATTAGTGCGAGCTCCTACAATGAGCAGTTCTTC. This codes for CASSISASSYNEQFF.

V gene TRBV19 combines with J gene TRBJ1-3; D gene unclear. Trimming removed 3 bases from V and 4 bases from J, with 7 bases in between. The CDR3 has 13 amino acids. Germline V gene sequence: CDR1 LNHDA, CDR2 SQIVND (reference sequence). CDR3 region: CASSIVQGNTIYF. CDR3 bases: TGTGCCAGTAGTATCGTACAGGGAAACACCATATATTTT.

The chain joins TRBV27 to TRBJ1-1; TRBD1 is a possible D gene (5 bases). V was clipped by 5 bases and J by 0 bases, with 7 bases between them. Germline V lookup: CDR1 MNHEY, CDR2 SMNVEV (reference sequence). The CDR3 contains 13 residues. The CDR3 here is CASSQGVNTEAFF. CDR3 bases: TGTGCCAGCAGTCAAGGGGTGAACACTGAAGCTTTCTTT.

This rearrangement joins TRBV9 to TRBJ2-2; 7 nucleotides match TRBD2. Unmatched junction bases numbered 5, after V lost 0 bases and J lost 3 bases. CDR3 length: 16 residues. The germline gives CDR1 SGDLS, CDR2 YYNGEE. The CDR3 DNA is TGTGCCAGCAGCGTAGACGGCGGGAGATACACCGGGGAGCTGTTTTTT. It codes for CASSVDGGRYTGELFF.

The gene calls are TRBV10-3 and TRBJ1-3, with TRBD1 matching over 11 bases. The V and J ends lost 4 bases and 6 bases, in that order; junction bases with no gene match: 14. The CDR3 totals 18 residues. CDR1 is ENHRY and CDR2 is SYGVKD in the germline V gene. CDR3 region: CAISGSVIGQGAKNTIYF. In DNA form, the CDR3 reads TGTGCCATCAGTGGAAGTGTAATAGGACAGGGGGCGAAAAACACCATATATTTT.

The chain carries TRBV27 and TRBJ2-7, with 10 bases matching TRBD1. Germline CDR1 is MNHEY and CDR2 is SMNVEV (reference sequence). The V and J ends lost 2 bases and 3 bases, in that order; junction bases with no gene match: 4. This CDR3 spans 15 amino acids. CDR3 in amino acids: CASSLVGTGVYEQYF. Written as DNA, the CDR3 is TGTGCCAGCAGTTTAGTCGGGACAGGGGTCTACGAGCAGTACTTC.

The CDR3 nucleotides are TGTGCCCAAAAGCGGGACAGGCGGAACACTGAAGCTTTCTTT. The encoded protein is CAQKRDRRNTEAFF. This sequence joins TRBV30 and TRBJ1-1; TRBD1 agrees at 8 bases. In germline, CDR1 is GTSNPN, CDR2 SVGIG (reference sequence). Trimming cost V 8 bases and J 1 base; bases outside gene matches: 9. The CDR3 is 14 amino acids.

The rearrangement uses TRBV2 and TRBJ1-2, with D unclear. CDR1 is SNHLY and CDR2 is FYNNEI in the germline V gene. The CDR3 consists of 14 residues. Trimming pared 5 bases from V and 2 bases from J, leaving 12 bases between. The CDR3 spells CASSNGAVNYGYTF. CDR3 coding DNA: TGTGCCAGCAGTAATGGCGCGGTAAACTATGGCTACACCTTC.

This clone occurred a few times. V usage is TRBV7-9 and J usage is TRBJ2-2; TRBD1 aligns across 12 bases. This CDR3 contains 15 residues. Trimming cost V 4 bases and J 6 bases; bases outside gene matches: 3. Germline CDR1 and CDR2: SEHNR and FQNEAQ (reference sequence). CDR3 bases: TGTGCCAGCAGCTCGGGACAGGGGGCGTCCGGGGAGCTGTTTTTT. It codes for CASSSGQGASGELFF.